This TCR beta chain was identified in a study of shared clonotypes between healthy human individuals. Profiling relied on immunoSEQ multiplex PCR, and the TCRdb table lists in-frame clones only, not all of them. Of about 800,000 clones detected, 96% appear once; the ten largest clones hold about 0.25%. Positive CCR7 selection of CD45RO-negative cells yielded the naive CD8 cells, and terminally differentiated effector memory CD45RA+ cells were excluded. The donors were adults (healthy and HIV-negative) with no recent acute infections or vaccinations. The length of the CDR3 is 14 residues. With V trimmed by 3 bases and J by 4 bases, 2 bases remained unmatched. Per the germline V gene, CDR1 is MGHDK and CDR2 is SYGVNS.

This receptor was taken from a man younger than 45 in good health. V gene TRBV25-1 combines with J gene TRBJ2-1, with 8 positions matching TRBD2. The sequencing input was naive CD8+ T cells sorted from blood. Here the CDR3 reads CASSDSGGYNEQFF. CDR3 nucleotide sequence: TGTGCCAGCAGTGACTCGGGGGGGTACAATGAGCAGTTCTTC.